Below are 16 T cell receptor beta chains sequenced from a single sample in a study of cytomegalovirus exposure and HLA in healthy donors. Vbeta (60) and Jbeta (13) primers were used in the PCR. The protocol was immunoSEQ multiplex PCR, while the TCRdb copy is restricted to in-frame clones and leaves out a portion. The sample comprises a few hundred thousand clones, under 80% of which are singletons, and about 2.2% rests with the top ten. Material: PBMCs. The source is a female donor in good health and CMV-seronegative.

V gene TRBV7-9 combines with J gene TRBJ2-4; 8 bases are shared with TRBD1. This CDR3 contains 14 residues. Germline CDR1 is SEHNR and CDR2 is FQNEAQ (reference sequence). V shed 2 bases and J 7 bases; nucleotides not matched to a gene: 4. The CDR3 sequence: CASSLQGAGNIQYF. The CDR3 nucleotides read TGTGCCAGCAGCTTACAGGGGGCCGGGAACATTCAGTACTTC.

The chain employs TRBV7-8 and TRBJ2-1, with 8 bases matching TRBD2. This CDR3 is 17 amino acids long. J gave up 3 bases and V 5 bases, and 12 bases lay outside the gene matches. Germline-derived CDR1 and CDR2 are SGHVS and FQNEAQ. The CDR3: CASSPLLSGTSYNEQFF. The CDR3 DNA reads TGTGCCAGCAGCCCACTACTTAGCGGGACGAGCTACAATGAGCAGTTCTTC. The complete variable domain, with remaining parts taken from reference TRBV7-8 and TRBJ2-1, reads GAGVSQSPRYKVAKRGQDVALRCDPISGHVSLFWYQQALGQGPEFLTYFQNEAQLDKSGLPSDRFFAERPEGSVSTLKIQRTQQEDSAVYLCASSPLLSGTSYNEQFFGPGTRLTVL.

Only a few counts were recorded for this clone. V is TRBV5-1 and J is TRBJ2-3, with unresolved D. The CDR3 is 15 amino acids. Germline CDR1 and CDR2: SGHRS and YFSETQ. Trimming took 1 base from V and 2 from J, leaving 11 bases between them. The CDR3 DNA reads as TGCGCCAGCAGCTTGTACAGTTTTACCACAGATACGCAGTATTTT. Translating gives CASSLYSFTTDTQYF.

CDR3 in amino acids: CASSLAMTRGYF. CDR3 sequence (DNA): TGTGCCAGCAGCTTGGCCATGACGAGAGGGTACTTC. The chain joins TRBV5-8 to TRBJ2-7, with D hard to call. The CDR3 has 12 amino acids. In germline, CDR1 is SGHTS, CDR2 YDEGEE. V was clipped by 0 bases and J by 12 bases, with 13 bases between them. The variable domain in full, with the rest retrieved from reference TRBV5-8 and TRBJ2-7, is EAGVTQSPTHLIKTRGQQATLRCSPISGHTSVYWYQQALGLGLQFLLWYDEGEERNRGNFPPRFSGRQFPNYSSELNVNALELEDSALYLCASSLAMTRGYFGPGTRLTVT.

This chain joins TRBV2 and TRBJ1-1; no definite D call. V dropped 9 bases and J dropped 0 bases, with 8 bases sitting between them. In germline, CDR1 is SNHLY, CDR2 FYNNEI. The CDR3 has 12 amino acids. The CDR3 DNA reads TGTGCCAGGTCAATCATGAACACTGAAGCTTTCTTT. Residues: CARSIMNTEAFF. Full variable domain (remainder filled in from reference TRBV2 and TRBJ1-1): EPEVTQTPSHQVTQMGQEVILRCVPISNHLYFYWYRQILGQKVEFLVSFYNNEISEKSEIFDDQFSVERPDGSNFTLKIRSTKLEDSAMYFCARSIMNTEAFFGQGTRLTVV.

This clone was seen a few times. The chain combines TRBV6-9 with TRBJ2-7; D may be TRBD1 (5 bases). Trimming removed 3 bases at V and 0 bases at J, with 21 bases between. Germline-derived CDR1 and CDR2 are MNHGY and SVAAGI. The CDR3 runs 18 residues. The CDR3 reads CASSYPLNFRVNSYEQYF. CDR3 coding DNA: TGTGCCAGCAGTTACCCCCTCAACTTCAGGGTTAACTCCTACGAGCAGTACTTC.

V gene TRBV7-6 combines with J gene TRBJ2-5; possible D gene TRBD2, 5 bases. Germline V gene data show CDR1 as SGHVS and CDR2 as FNYEAQ. This CDR3 is built from 15 residues. Deletions cut 6 bases from V and 5 bases from J, with 19 bases between. CDR3 in amino acids: CASSPSVLAFETQYF. The DNA for the CDR3 is TGTGCCAGCAGTCCATCGGTCCTAGCCTTTGAGACCCAGTACTTC.

This chain joins TRBV7-8 and TRBJ2-6; weak D call: TRBD2 (5 bases). The germline gives CDR1 SGHVS, CDR2 FQNEAQ. Trimming pared 5 bases from V and 0 bases from J, leaving 14 bases between. CDR3 length equals 17 residues. The CDR3 sequence is CASSAPGSLSGANVLTF. The CDR3 DNA follows: TGTGCCAGCAGCGCACCGGGATCGCTCTCTGGGGCCAACGTCCTGACTTTC.

The rearrangement links TRBV7-2 to TRBJ2-7; possibly TRBD2 for D (5 bases). CDR1 SGHTA and CDR2 FQGNSA come from the germline V gene. This CDR3 has 15 amino acids. V lost 1 base and J lost 4, with 14 bases in between. This CDR3 reads CASSLERTSTYEQYF. The CDR3 DNA sequence: TGTGCCAGCAGCTTAGAACGGACTTCGACGTACGAGCAGTACTTC.

On this clone itself: At one end, the junction sequence differs from germline, possibly due to a read error. The chain combines TRBV7-9 with TRBJ2-1; the D gene is possibly TRBD2 (5 bases). This CDR3 is built from 12 residues. Germline values: CDR1 SEHNR, CDR2 FQNEAQ (reference sequence). DNA of the CDR3: TGTTCCAGCAGTCGAACTAGCAATGAGCAGTTCTTC. It encodes CSSSRTSNEQFF.

The chain employs TRBV6-1 and TRBJ1-1, with D maybe TRBD1 (5 bases). This CDR3 is built from 12 residues. V was cut by 6 bases and J by 5 bases, with 10 bases left in between. The germline V gene has CDR1 MNHNS and CDR2 SASEGT. This CDR3 reads CASRWGDTEAFF. The DNA for the CDR3 is TGTGCCAGCAGGTGGGGGGATACTGAAGCTTTCTTT.

The chain combines TRBV25-1 with TRBJ2-1, with TRBD1 matching over 7 bases. There are 12 residues in the CDR3. Germline V CDR1 and CDR2: MGHDK, SYGVNS. Trimming took 6 bases from V and 6 from J; bases not matched to a gene: 2. DNA of the CDR3: TGTGCCAGCAGCAACAGGGGCAATGAGCAGTTCTTC. Its translation is CASSNRGNEQFF. Drawing the rest from reference TRBV25-1 and TRBJ2-1, the complete variable domain is EADIYQTPRYLVIGTGKKITLECSQTMGHDKMYWYQQDPGMELHLIHYSYGVNSTEKGDLSSESTVSRIRTEHFPLTLESARPSHTSQYLCASSNRGNEQFFGPGTRLTVL.

V and J are TRBV28 and TRBJ2-1, with 7 positions matching TRBD1. Unmatched junction bases numbered 3, after V lost 1 base and J lost 6 bases. The CDR3 is 14 residues long. Germline V lookup: CDR1 MDHEN, CDR2 SYDVKM. CDR3 protein: CASSLSPGGNEQFF. For the CDR3, the DNA is TGTGCCAGCAGTTTATCCCCAGGGGGCAATGAGCAGTTCTTC. Complete variable domain (other parts from reference TRBV28 and TRBJ2-1): DVKVTQSSRYLVKRTGEKVFLECVQDMDHENMFWYRQDPGLGLRLIYFSYDVKMKEKGDIPEGYSVSREKKERFSLILESASTNQTSMYLCASSLSPGGNEQFFGPGTRLTVL.

The CDR3 spells CASSLGSSGSYQETQYF. The CDR3 region has the DNA TGTGCCAGCAGCTTGGGGTCTAGCGGGTCGTACCAAGAGACCCAGTACTTC. The J gene is TRBJ2-5, the V gene TRBV5-4; 8 nucleotides align to TRBD2. V was pared by 0 bases and J by 0 bases, with 7 bases of the junction left unmatched. The germline V gene encodes CDR1 SGHNT and CDR2 YYREEE (reference sequence). The CDR3 extends over 17 amino acids.

The chain links TRBV2 to TRBJ1-1, with 7 bases that match TRBD1. V shed 5 bases and J 5 bases; nucleotides not matched to a gene: 5. CDR3 size: 13 residues. Per germline, CDR1 SNHLY and CDR2 FYNNEI. This chain's CDR3 is CASSFRGETEAFF. The CDR3 DNA reads TGTGCCAGCAGTTTCAGGGGGGAAACTGAAGCTTTCTTT.

As for this clone: One junction end disagrees with the germline gene, perhaps due to a read error. The DNA of the CDR3 is TGTTCCAGCGGTTTAGCGGGCTCCCACGAGCAGTACTTC. Protein product: CSSGLAGSHEQYF. The chain uses TRBV7-9 and TRBJ2-7; 7 nucleotides match TRBD2. Germline V gene lookup returns CDR1 SEHNR and CDR2 FQNEAQ (reference sequence). This CDR3 region has 13 residues.